This TCR beta chain was sequenced during a study of T cells in Graves' hyperthyroidism and ophthalmopathy. The V gene's germline CDR1 is MNHEY and CDR2 SMNVEV (reference sequence). V trimming: 5 bases; J trimming: 4 bases; junction bases outside the gene matches: 8. CDR3 size: 14 residues. Study conclusions and caveats: Ophthalmopathy prediction by the model preceded onset by a median approximately six months. Among thyroid clonotypes expanded above 0.001, most also appeared in blood.

This clonotype was detected many times. The antigen is undetermined. Disease duration under 2 months; hyperthyroidism patients were aged 18 to 65. The PBMCs were sourced from fresh peripheral blood (about 9.7 ml). Researchers took RNA transcripts and amplified the TCR beta CDR3 regions from them. HTBI primers were employed in a first-round RT-PCR of the TCR CDR3. TCRdb reprocessed the multiplex PCR reads with MiXCR, giving one entry per CDR3 protein. The data contain 370,000 or so distinct CDR3 sequences, about 15% of them singletons. The TCR originated in a woman under 30 with Graves' hyperthyroidism that later progressed to Graves' ophthalmopathy. Specimen: blood. This chain links TRBV27 with TRBJ2-7; TRBD1 agrees at 7 bases. The CDR3 DNA follows: TGTGCCAGCAGTCCGGCCGGGACAGATTACGAGCAGTACTTC. It specifies CASSPAGTDYEQYF.